These 30 T cell receptor beta chains originate from one sample sequenced in a study of T cells in Graves' hyperthyroidism and ophthalmopathy. RNA transcripts served as the template for amplifying TCR beta CDR3 regions. First-round RT-PCR of the TCR CDR3 relied on the HTBI primer set. MiXCR, run by TCRdb on the multiplex PCR reads, gives a single entry per CDR3 protein. The sample carries 700,000 to 950,000 distinct CDR3 sequences, 35% recorded once. The sequencing sample was made of blood. These receptors came from a woman aged 35 to 49 with Graves' hyperthyroidism.

This clonotype was recorded many times. The chain uses TRBV9 and TRBJ1-1; D unresolved. Per the germline V gene, CDR1 is SGDLS and CDR2 is YYNGEE. V lost 7 bases and J 10 bases, leaving 29 bases between the germline ends. The CDR3 runs to 16 residues. The CDR3 DNA follows: TGTGCCAGCGGCCGAGGAGACGGGAGTACCGGACCGGGAGCTTTCTTT. Its protein product is CASGRGDGSTGPGAFF.

This clonotype was counted at least ten times. The chain couples TRBV29-1 to TRBJ2-6, with unresolved D. Germline CDR1 and CDR2: SQVTM and ANQGSEA. The CDR3 runs 12 residues. The V end lost 6 bases, the J end lost 4 bases, and 7 bases lay between the germline ends. CDR3 bases: TGCAGCGTAGGCTACGGGGCCAACGTCCTGACTTTC. Protein sequence: CSVGYGANVLTF.

This clonotype has just a few counts. This chain links TRBV6-2 or TRBV6-3 with TRBJ2-7, with D hard to call. CDR1 and CDR2 (germline): MNHEY, SVGEGT. The CDR3 covers 11 residues. The V end lost 4 bases, the J end lost 6 bases, and 7 bases lay between the germline ends. The DNA of the CDR3 is TGTGCCAGCAGTTCGAAGCGCGAGCAGTACTTC. As protein: CASSSKREQYF.

This clonotype was counted only a few times. The CDR3, as DNA: TGTGCCAGCAGTCTACCCGAGGCTCACTATGGCTACACCTTC. It specifies CASSLPEAHYGYTF. The V call is TRBV28, the J call TRBJ1-2; D not resolved. Germline V gene data show CDR1 as MDHEN and CDR2 as SYDVKM. V was trimmed by 5 bases and J by 3 bases, leaving 13 bases between them. There are 14 residues in the CDR3.

The CDR3 DNA sequence: TGTGCCAGCAGTGTGGGTCCTGTTAAGGGCGGCGAGCAGTACTTC. It encodes CASSVGPVKGGEQYF. The chain has TRBV25-1 and TRBJ2-7, with D hard to call. The V and J ends lost 4 bases and 6 bases respectively, with 19 bases between them. Germline lookup yields CDR1 MGHDK and CDR2 SYGVNS. This CDR3 is built from 15 residues.

V is TRBV5-4 and J is TRBJ1-3; perhaps TRBD1 as D (5 bases). There are 15 residues in the CDR3. The germline V and J ends were trimmed by 4 bases and 4 bases, with 15 bases remaining between them. CDR1 and CDR2 (germline): SGHNT, YYREEE (reference sequence). The CDR3: CASSDRWGRGNTIYF. In DNA, the CDR3 is TGTGCCAGCAGCGACCGATGGGGCCGAGGAAACACCATATATTTT.

The sample holds one count of this clonotype. The chain is built from TRBV6-5 and TRBJ1-1; TRBD1 matches 9 bases. The germline CDR1 and CDR2 sequences are MNHEY and SVGAGI. The CDR3 sequence is 13 residues long. J was trimmed by 4 bases and V by 7 bases; bases with no gene match: 4. The CDR3 DNA sequence: TGTGCCAGCAATTGGGACAGGGTCACTGAAGCTTTCTTT. Its protein is CASNWDRVTEAFF.

This clonotype was seen more than once but under ten times. The chain combines TRBV20-1 with TRBJ2-2; possibly TRBD2 for D (6 bases). V lost 5 bases, J lost 2 bases, and 12 bases lay in between. There are 14 residues in the CDR3. Germline CDR1 reads DFQATT; CDR2 reads SNEGSKA (reference sequence). The CDR3 loop reads CSAFSGGNTGELFF. In DNA form, the CDR3 reads TGCAGTGCTTTTAGCGGCGGTAACACCGGGGAGCTGTTTTTT.

The rearrangement uses TRBV9 and TRBJ1-1, with 8 bases that match TRBD1. The CDR3 length is 15 residues. Germline values: CDR1 SGDLS, CDR2 YYNGEE. Trimming at V came to 1 base and at J to 4 bases, leaving 6 bases not matched to a gene. This CDR3 reads CASSVSAGQGTEAFF. Here the CDR3 DNA reads TGTGCCAGCAGCGTATCAGCTGGACAGGGCACTGAAGCTTTCTTT.

Regarding this clonotype: The junction departs from germline at one end; a sequencing error may be responsible. V usage is TRBV10-3 and J usage is TRBJ2-5, with 10 bases fitting TRBD2. Germline-derived CDR1 and CDR2 are ENHRY and SYGVKD. CDR3 length equals 16 residues. In DNA form, the CDR3 reads TGTGCCAGCAGTTACTCGGAGCGGGAGGGCCCAGAGACCCAGTACTTC. Its translation is CASSYSEREGPETQYF.

The V call is TRBV20-1, the J call TRBJ1-1; 8 nucleotides agree with TRBD1. Trimming at V came to 5 bases and at J to 0 bases, leaving 8 bases not matched to a gene. The CDR3 runs to 15 residues. Germline CDR1 reads DFQATT; CDR2 reads SNEGSKA (reference sequence). CDR3 region: CSAEGQEGMNTEAFF. The DNA of the CDR3 is TGCAGTGCTGAGGGACAGGAGGGAATGAACACTGAAGCTTTCTTT.

Comments on this clonotype: No conserved phenylalanine or tryptophan ends this CDR3, so it is likely a read error. The DNA is left out, because the CDR3 cannot be placed on it with certainty; the CDR3 is given as TCRdb lists it. V and J are TRBV5-1 and TRBJ1-1. Termini included, the CDR3 measures 8 amino acids. Germline V lookup: CDR1 SGHRS, CDR2 YFSETQ. CDR3 sequence: CASSLVSS.

This clonotype came up many times. The rearrangement links TRBV29-1 to TRBJ2-7, with 9 nucleotides matching TRBD2. Germline V gene sequence: CDR1 SQVTM, CDR2 ANQGSEA. The CDR3 loop spans 14 amino acids. Trimming cost V 5 bases and J 6 bases; bases outside gene matches: 11. The CDR3 nucleotides are TGCAGCGTTAGGGGGCAGCGGGAGGAAGGCGAGCAGTACTTC. Residues: CSVRGQREEGEQYF.

V gene TRBV4-1 combines with J gene TRBJ2-7; TRBD2 aligns across 13 bases. CDR3 length: 15 residues. Germline trimming cut 6 bases from V and 1 base from J; bases unmatched to any gene: 3. Germline CDR1 and CDR2: MGHRA and YSYEKL. CDR3 coding DNA: TGCGCCAGCAGAGGGACTAGCGGGACGTCCTACGAGCAGTACTTC. Amino acid sequence: CASRGTSGTSYEQYF.

This clonotype was seen more than once but under ten times. The chain couples TRBV4-3 to TRBJ1-2, with 10 bases aligning to TRBD1. Germline values: CDR1 LGHNA, CDR2 YSLEER. V lost 3 bases, J lost 8 bases, and 12 bases stayed unmatched. The CDR3 length is 16 residues. This chain's CDR3 is CASSQTSDRGSEGYTF. The CDR3 DNA follows: TGCGCCAGCAGCCAGACTTCGGACAGGGGGTCTGAGGGCTACACCTTC.

This clonotype was counted at least ten times. V gene TRBV3-1 combines with J gene TRBJ1-2; 7 bases are shared with TRBD1. There are 15 residues in the CDR3. The germline CDR1 and CDR2 sequences are LGHDT and YNNKEL (reference sequence). The V and J ends lost 4 bases and 4 bases, in that order; junction bases with no gene match: 9. CDR3: CASSRELGQPYGYTF. The CDR3 DNA reads TGTGCCAGCAGCCGAGAACTGGGACAGCCCTATGGCTACACCTTC. Using reference TRBV3-1 and TRBJ1-2 for the parts outside the CDR3, the full variable domain is DTAVSQTPKYLVTQMGNDKSIKCEQNLGHDTMYWYKQDSKKFLKIMFSYNNKELIINETVPNRFSPKSPDKAHLNLHINSLELGDSAVYFCASSRELGQPYGYTFGSGTRLTVV.

V usage is TRBV12-3 or TRBV12-4 and J usage is TRBJ1-5; D perhaps matches TRBD1 (5 bases). This CDR3 comprises 12 residues. Trimming shortened V by 7 bases and J by 6 bases, and 10 bases separated the two germline ends. The CDR3 bases are TGTGCCAGCACGCAGGGTAGTCAGCCCCAGCATTTT. Amino acids: CASTQGSQPQHF.

This clonotype appeared many times. The chain couples TRBV29-1 to TRBJ2-2, with D possibly matching TRBD2 (5 bases). Trimming removed 6 bases at V and 1 base at J, with 15 bases between. The CDR3 loop spans 15 amino acids. The V gene's germline CDR1 is SQVTM and CDR2 ANQGSEA. For the CDR3, the DNA is TGCAGCGTAGCCCTAGCTTATAGGAACACCGGGGAGCTGTTTTTT. Its translation: CSVALAYRNTGELFF.

This clonotype was counted between two and nine times. The chain recombines TRBV25-1 with TRBJ1-2; D gene uncertain. The germline V gene encodes CDR1 MGHDK and CDR2 SYGVNS. The CDR3 is made up of 15 amino acids. Trimming cost V 5 bases and J 0 bases, with 13 bases left between them. In nucleotides, the CDR3 is TGTGCCAGCAGTTTAGGGCGGGTTACTAACTATGGCTACACCTTC. Translating gives CASSLGRVTNYGYTF.

This clonotype has more than one count but fewer than ten. The genes are TRBV3-1 and TRBJ1-2; 10 nucleotides match TRBD1. The CDR3 length is 14 residues. The V gene's germline CDR1 is LGHDT and CDR2 YNNKEL (reference sequence). The J segment lost 3 bases and the V segment lost 4 bases, leaving 2 bases of the junction unmatched. The CDR3 DNA is TGTGCCAGCAGCCGACAGGGGGCAGACTATGGCTACACCTTC. Its protein product is CASSRQGADYGYTF. Supplemented by reference TRBV3-1 and TRBJ1-2, the full variable domain reads DTAVSQTPKYLVTQMGNDKSIKCEQNLGHDTMYWYKQDSKKFLKIMFSYNNKELIINETVPNRFSPKSPDKAHLNLHINSLELGDSAVYFCASSRQGADYGYTFGSGTRLTVV.

The J gene is TRBJ2-5, the V gene TRBV19; weak D call: TRBD2 (7 bases). V was shortened by 3 bases and J by 3 bases, with 20 bases between the two germline ends. The CDR3 extends over 17 amino acids. Germline assignment: CDR1 LNHDA and CDR2 SQIVND (reference sequence). CDR3 sequence reads: CASSMFYGGRSEETQYF. The CDR3 coding sequence is TGTGCCAGTAGTATGTTTTACGGGGGGCGTTCAGAAGAGACCCAGTACTTC.

This clonotype was counted many times. The chain uses TRBV7-9 and TRBJ1-5; possibly TRBD1 for D (6 bases). Germline V gene sequence: CDR1 SEHNR, CDR2 FQNEAQ (reference sequence). The CDR3 runs 15 residues. Deletions cut 3 bases from V and 6 bases from J, with 15 bases between. CDR3 sequence reads: CASSFSDRSGQPQHF. The CDR3 bases are TGTGCCAGCAGCTTTTCCGACAGGTCGGGTCAGCCCCAGCATTTT. The variable domain in full, completed from reference TRBV7-9 and TRBJ1-5, reads DTGVSQNPRHKITKRGQNVTFRCDPISEHNRLYWYRQTLGQGPEFLTYFQNEAQLEKSRLLSDRFSAERPKGSFSTLEIQRTEQGDSAMYLCASSFSDRSGQPQHFGDGTRLSIL.

About this clonotype itself: A single base separates this from a much larger clone, so it may be a read error. V is TRBV9 and J is TRBJ2-2; the match to TRBD2 covers 7 bases. V shed 2 bases, J shed 3 bases, and the junction held 4 bases outside the gene matches. The CDR3 is 15 residues long. Looked up from germline, CDR1 is SGDLS and CDR2 is YYNGEE. CDR3 DNA sequence: TGTGCCAGCAGCGTGGGCGGGGGATACACCGGGGAGCTGTTTTTT. It codes for CASSVGGGYTGELFF.

V is TRBV24-1 and J is TRBJ1-2, with 7 bases fitting TRBD1. Germline values: CDR1 KGHDR, CDR2 SFDVKD. The length of the CDR3 is 13 residues. V shed 6 bases, J shed 2 bases, and the junction held 2 bases outside the gene matches. CDR3 nucleotide sequence: TGTGCCACCAGTCCGACAGGGAACTATGGCTACACCTTC. Translating it yields CATSPTGNYGYTF.

The chain carries TRBV14 and TRBJ2-7; no firm D call. The V gene lost 1 base and the J gene lost 4 bases, with 11 bases spanning the gap. Germline CDR1 is SGHDN and CDR2 is FVKESK. This CDR3 comprises 14 residues. The CDR3 spells CASSQVLGWYEQYF. The CDR3 DNA follows: TGTGCCAGCAGCCAAGTTCTTGGGTGGTACGAGCAGTACTTC.

The gene calls are TRBV5-1 and TRBJ2-7; weak D call: TRBD1 (5 bases). V gave up 0 bases and J gave up 0 bases, with 13 bases separating them. Germline CDR1 reads SGHRS; CDR2 reads YFSETQ. This CDR3 is 16 amino acids long. The CDR3 loop is CASSLGVREVSYEQYF. CDR3 nucleotide sequence: TGCGCCAGCAGCTTGGGGGTCAGGGAAGTCTCCTACGAGCAGTACTTC.

This clonotype occurred a few times. CDR3 loop: CASNLAGVTGELFF. The CDR3 nucleotides are TGTGCCAGCAATCTAGCGGGGGTCACTGGGGAGCTGTTTTTT. J is TRBJ2-2 and V is TRBV2; 10 bases are shared with TRBD2. The ends lost 7 bases at V and 8 bases at J; junction bases unmatched: 7. There are 14 residues in the CDR3. CDR1 is SNHLY, CDR2 FYNNEI, per germline.

This clonotype was seen just once. The chain has TRBV7-2 and TRBJ1-2; tentative D call: TRBD1 (6 bases). From germline, CDR1 is SGHTA and CDR2 FQGNSA. The CDR3 contains 14 residues. Trimming took off 5 bases at V and 12 bases at J, with 22 bases between the two ends. The CDR3 DNA is TGTGCCAGCAGCCCGAGGACAGTGAACTCTGGAAACACCTTC. Translation gives CASSPRTVNSGNTF.

This clonotype was seen repeatedly, ten times or more. The chain joins TRBV7-2 to TRBJ1-4, with D uncertain. The CDR3 spans 14 residues. From germline, CDR1 is SGHTA and CDR2 FQGNSA. V lost 4 bases and J 5 bases, leaving 11 bases between the germline ends. CDR3 bases: TGTGCCAGCAGCTCACAACGGTCGAATGAAAAACTGTTTTTT. Its translation: CASSSQRSNEKLFF.

The rearrangement joins TRBV29-1 to TRBJ2-2; possible D gene TRBD1, 6 bases. In germline, CDR1 is SQVTM, CDR2 ANQGSEA. CDR3 length: 14 amino acids. Trimming stripped 3 bases from V and 1 base from J, with 9 bases between. The CDR3 here is CSVEWTENTGELFF. The DNA of the CDR3 is TGCAGCGTTGAGTGGACAGAGAACACCGGGGAGCTGTTTTTT.